This T cell receptor (beta chain) was captured in a study of early T cells in non-severe SARS-CoV-2 infection. Germline values: CDR1 SGDLS, CDR2 YYNGEE. This CDR3 contains 14 residues. The V and J ends lost 2 bases and 2 bases respectively, with 9 bases between them. TCRdb fed the 5' RACE reads into MiXCR, producing one record per CDR3 protein. The sample contains tens of thousands of distinct CDR3 sequences, roughly 16% of which appear only once. V and J are TRBV9 and TRBJ2-3; no definite D call. The sequenced sample was whole blood, obtained at baseline. The TCR was taken from an adult who was a healthcare worker with PCR-confirmed SARS-CoV-2 infection or an uninfected control (not recorded which). The CDR3 DNA is TGTGCCAGCAGCGTCCACCCTGACACAGATACGCAGTATTTT. As protein: CASSVHPDTDTQYF.